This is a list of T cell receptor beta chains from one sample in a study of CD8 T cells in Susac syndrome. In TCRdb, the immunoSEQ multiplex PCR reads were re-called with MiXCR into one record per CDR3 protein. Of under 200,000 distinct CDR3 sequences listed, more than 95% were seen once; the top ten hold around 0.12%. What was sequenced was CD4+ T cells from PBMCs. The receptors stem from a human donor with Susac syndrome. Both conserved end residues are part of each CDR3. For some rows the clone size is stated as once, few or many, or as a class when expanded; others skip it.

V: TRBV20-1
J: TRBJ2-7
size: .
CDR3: CSAEPRSYEQYF

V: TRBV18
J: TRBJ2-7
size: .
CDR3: CASSQENSYEQYF

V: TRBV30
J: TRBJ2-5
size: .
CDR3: CACLPRGQETQYF

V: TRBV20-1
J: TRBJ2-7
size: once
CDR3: CSAPIAGLNSYEQYF

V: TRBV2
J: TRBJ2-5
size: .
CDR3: CASSEGLVPETQYF

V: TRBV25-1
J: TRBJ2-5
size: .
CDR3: CASSGRTIDQETQYF

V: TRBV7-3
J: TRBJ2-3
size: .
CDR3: CASSLYPTDTQYF

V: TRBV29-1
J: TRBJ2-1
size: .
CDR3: CSVFGSGGSYNEQFF

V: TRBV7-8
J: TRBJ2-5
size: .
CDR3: CASSGGNGYQETQYF

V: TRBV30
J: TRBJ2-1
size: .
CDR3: CAWSVRSGRAHEQFF

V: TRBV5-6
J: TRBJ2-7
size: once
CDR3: CASSLIQVAGEQYF

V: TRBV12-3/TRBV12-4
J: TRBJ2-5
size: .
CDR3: CASSGHKGTQYF

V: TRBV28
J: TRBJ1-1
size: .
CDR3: CASSLVDTEAFF

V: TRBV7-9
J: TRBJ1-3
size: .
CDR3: CASNPRAGNTIYF

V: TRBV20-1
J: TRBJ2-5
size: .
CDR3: CSAQRESVRRETQYF

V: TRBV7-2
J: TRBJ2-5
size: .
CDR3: CASSLGGPAQETQYF

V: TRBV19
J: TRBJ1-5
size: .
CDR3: CAATSTAYSNQPQHF

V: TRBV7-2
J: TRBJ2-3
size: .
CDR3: CASSLATGINTDTQYF

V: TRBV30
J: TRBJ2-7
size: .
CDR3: CAWRGSGVDEQYF

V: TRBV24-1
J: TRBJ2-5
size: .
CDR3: CATSDLGQGKTQYF

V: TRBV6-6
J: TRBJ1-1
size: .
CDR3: CASTLDRTGRAFF

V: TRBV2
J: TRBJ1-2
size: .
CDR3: CASSEEIGTAYGYTF

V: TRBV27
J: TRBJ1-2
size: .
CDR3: CASSVRTPPRGNYGYTF

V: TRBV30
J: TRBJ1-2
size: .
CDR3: CAWTEGYGYTF

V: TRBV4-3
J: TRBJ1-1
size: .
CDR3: CASSQDPSGSTEAFF

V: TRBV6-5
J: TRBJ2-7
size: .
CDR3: CASSSDPYEQYF

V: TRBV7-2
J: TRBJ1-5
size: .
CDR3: CASSLVFAGNQPQHF

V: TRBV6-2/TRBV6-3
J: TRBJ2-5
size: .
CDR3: CASSFGVHSRTQETQYF

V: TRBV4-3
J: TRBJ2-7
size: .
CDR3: CASSRILGGLNEQYF

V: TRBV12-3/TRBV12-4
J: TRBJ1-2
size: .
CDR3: CASNSDRAYGYTF

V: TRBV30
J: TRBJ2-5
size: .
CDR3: CAWSRRASETQYF

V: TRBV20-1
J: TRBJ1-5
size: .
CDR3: CSRSGGLSQPQHF

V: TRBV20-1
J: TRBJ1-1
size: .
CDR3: CSARQQLNTEAFF

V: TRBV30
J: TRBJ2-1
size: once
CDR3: CAWRWGTMNEQFF

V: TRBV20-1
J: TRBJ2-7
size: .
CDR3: CSAVRGASTNEQYF

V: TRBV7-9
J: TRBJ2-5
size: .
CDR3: CASSSRIAETQYF

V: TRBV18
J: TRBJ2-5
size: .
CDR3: CASSPSESTQYF

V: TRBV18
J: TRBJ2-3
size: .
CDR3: CASSPSLTSGADTQYF

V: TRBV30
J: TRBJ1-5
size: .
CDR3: CAWSSRRDSNQPQHF

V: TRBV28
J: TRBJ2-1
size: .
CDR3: CASTFGGQGSNEQFF

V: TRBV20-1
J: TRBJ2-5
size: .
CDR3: CSARGRRGVTRETQYF

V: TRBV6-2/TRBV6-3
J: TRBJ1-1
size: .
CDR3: CASSLFSVEGTEAFF

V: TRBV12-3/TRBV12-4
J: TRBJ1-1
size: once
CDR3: CASNHRGRTEAFF